One sample yielded the 3 T cell receptor beta chains listed below, sequenced in a study of CXCR3-negative and CXCR3-positive naive CD8 T cells. 5' RACE that incorporated UMI labels was used to prepare the TRB cDNA libraries. TCRdb re-analyzed the 5' RACE reads; it lists each CDR3 protein once, without DNA. Reported are 70,000 to 95,000 distinct CDR3 sequences; the ten largest clones contain approximately 1.7%. Sequencing used naive CXCR3- CD8+ T cells from blood. Sample subset: CD45RO-CCR7+CD27+CD95- naive CD8+ T cells lacking CXCR3 (TNR3-). The receptors come from a human donor in good health. Some clones in this sample may be carry-over from other donors' samples.

The chain links TRBV5-1 to TRBJ2-3; TCRdb selects TRBD2, and the lack of DNA leaves this call unchecked. The CDR3 is 16 amino acids. Looked up from germline, CDR1 is SGHRS and CDR2 is YFSETQ. The CDR3 sequence: CASSSGISAGADTQYF.

V is TRBV20-1 and J is TRBJ1-2; with no DNA, the TCRdb D assignment of TRBD1 cannot be verified. From germline, CDR1 is DFQATT and CDR2 SNEGSKA (reference sequence). The CDR3 loop spans 16 amino acids. The CDR3 protein is CSARDAGQSLFYGYTF.

The V and J genes are TRBV5-1 and TRBJ2-4; TCRdb returns TRBD2, unconfirmable since there is no DNA. Germline-derived CDR1 and CDR2 are SGHRS and YFSETQ. This CDR3 region has 16 residues. The CDR3 protein is CASSTRGGPKKNIQYF.